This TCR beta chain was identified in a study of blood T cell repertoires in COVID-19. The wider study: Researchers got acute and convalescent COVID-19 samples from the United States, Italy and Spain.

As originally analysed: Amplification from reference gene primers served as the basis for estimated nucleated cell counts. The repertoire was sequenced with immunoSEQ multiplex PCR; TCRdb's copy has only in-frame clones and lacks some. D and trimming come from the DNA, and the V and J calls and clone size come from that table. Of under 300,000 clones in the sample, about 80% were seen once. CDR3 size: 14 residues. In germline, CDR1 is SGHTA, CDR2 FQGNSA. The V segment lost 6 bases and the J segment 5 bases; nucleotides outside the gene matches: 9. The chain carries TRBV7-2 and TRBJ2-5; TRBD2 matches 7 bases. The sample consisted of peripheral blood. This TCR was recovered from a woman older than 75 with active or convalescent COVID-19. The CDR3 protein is CASRKTGGVETQYF. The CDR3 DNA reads TGTGCCAGCAGAAAGACTGGGGGGGTGGAGACCCAGTACTTC.